This T cell receptor (beta chain) came from a study of blood T cells in healthy people across ages. For the second PCR, which ran for about 6 to 12 cycles, a sample-barcoded 5' primer and a J-beta primer mix were used. Every sample produced at least 3 million CDR3-containing paired-end reads. TCRdb passed the 5' RACE reads through MiXCR, listing each CDR3 protein once. The sample carries about 970,000 distinct CDR3 sequences, roughly 51% recorded once. The V and J ends lost 3 bases and 0 bases, in that order; junction bases with no gene match: 13. Per germline, CDR1 MDHEN and CDR2 SYDVKM. The CDR3 length is 19 residues.

V and J are TRBV28 and TRBJ2-3; the match to TRBD2 covers 9 bases. Sequenced input: blood. This clonotype was sampled from a woman aged 55-69 years in good health. CDR3 sequence (DNA): TGTGCCAGCAGTTTGCCTAGCGGGATAAGACTACCTAGCACAGATACGCAGTATTTT. It translates to CASSLPSGIRLPSTDTQYF.